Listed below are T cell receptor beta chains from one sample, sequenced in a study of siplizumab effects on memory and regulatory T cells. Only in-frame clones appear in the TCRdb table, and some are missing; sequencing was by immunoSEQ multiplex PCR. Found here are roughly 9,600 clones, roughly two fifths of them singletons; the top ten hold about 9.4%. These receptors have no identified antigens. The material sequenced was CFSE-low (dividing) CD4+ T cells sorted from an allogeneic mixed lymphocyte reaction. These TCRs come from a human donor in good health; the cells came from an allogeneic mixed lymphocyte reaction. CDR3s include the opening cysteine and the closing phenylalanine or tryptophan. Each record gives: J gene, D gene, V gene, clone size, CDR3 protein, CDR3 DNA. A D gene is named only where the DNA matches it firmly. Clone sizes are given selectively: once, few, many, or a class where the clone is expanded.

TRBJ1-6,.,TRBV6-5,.,CASSRNYNSPLHF,TGTGCCAGCAGTAGGAACTATAATTCACCCCTCCACTTT
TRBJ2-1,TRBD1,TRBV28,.,CASWDSLSEQFF,TGTGCCAGCTGGGACAGCCTGAGTGAGCAGTTCTTC
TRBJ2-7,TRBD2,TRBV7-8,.,CASSLTGTSGLSSYEQYF,TGTGCCAGCAGCCTAACCGGGACTAGCGGATTAAGCTCCTACGAGCAGTACTTC
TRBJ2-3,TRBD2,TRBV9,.,CASSVLAGADTQYF,TGTGCCAGCAGCGTCCTAGCGGGAGCAGATACGCAGTATTTT
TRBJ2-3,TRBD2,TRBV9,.,CASSRLASGTDTQYF,TGTGCCAGCAGCAGACTAGCGTCCGGCACAGATACGCAGTATTTT
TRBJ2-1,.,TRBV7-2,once,CASSLGSRTLYNEQFF,TGTGCCAGCAGCTTAGGGTCTAGGACTTTGTACAATGAGCAGTTCTTC
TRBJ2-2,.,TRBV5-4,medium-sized,CASSSEYANTGELFF,TGTGCCAGCAGCTCTGAGTACGCGAACACCGGGGAGCTGTTTTTT
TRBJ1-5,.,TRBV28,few,CASTPPGVGGPQHF,TGTGCCAGCACGCCCCCCGGGGTCGGGGGGCCCCAGCATTTT
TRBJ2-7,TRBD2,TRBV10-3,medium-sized,CAIRGGDGSYEQYF,TGTGCCATCAGGGGAGGGGACGGATCCTACGAGCAGTACTTC
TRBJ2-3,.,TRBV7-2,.,CASSTPPDTQYF,TGTGCCAGCAGCACCCCCCCAGATACGCAGTATTTT
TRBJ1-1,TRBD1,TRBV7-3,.,CASIGLQGAFEAFF,TGTGCCAGCATAGGACTACAGGGGGCATTTGAAGCTTTCTTT
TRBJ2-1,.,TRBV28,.,CASSQVPGASYNEQFF,TGTGCCAGCAGCCAAGTCCCAGGGGCCTCCTACAATGAGCAGTTCTTC
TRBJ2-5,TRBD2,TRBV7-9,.,CASSPTSGRNQETQYF,TGTGCCAGCAGCCCGACTAGCGGGAGAAACCAAGAGACCCAGTACTTC
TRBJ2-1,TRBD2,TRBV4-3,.,CASRRGSGTGIGSYNEQFF,TGCGCCAGCAGACGGGGGAGCGGGACGGGAATAGGGTCCTACAATGAGCAGTTCTTC
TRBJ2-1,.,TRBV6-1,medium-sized,CARHQTSREPNEQFF,TGTGCCAGACACCAGACTAGTCGCGAACCGAATGAGCAGTTCTTC
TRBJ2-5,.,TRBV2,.,CASSASGVETQYF,TGTGCCAGCAGCGCATCAGGGGTAGAGACCCAGTACTTC
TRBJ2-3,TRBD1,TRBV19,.,CASSISTGPFRTQYF,TGTGCCAGTAGTATTTCGACAGGGCCCTTCCGTACGCAGTATTTT
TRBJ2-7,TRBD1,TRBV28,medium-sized,CASSLTGGSYEQYF,TGTGCCAGCAGTTTGACAGGGGGCTCCTACGAGCAGTACTTC
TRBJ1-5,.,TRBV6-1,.,CASSVRGSQPQHF,TGTGCCAGCAGTGTGAGGGGTTCTCAGCCCCAGCATTTT
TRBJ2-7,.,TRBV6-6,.,CASALGRGWDEQYF,TGTGCCAGCGCACTCGGCCGAGGATGGGACGAGCAGTACTTC
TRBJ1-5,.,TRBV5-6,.,CASSHGQNQPQHF,TGTGCCAGCAGTCATGGACAGAATCAGCCCCAGCATTTT
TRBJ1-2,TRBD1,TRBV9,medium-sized,CASSVGQGAYGYTF,TGTGCCAGCAGCGTAGGACAGGGGGCCTATGGCTACACCTTC
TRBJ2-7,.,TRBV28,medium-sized,CASHSQGPRFYEQYF,TGTGCCAGCCATTCCCAGGGGCCCCGATTCTACGAGCAGTACTTC
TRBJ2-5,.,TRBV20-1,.,CSATPGETQYF,TGCAGTGCTACACCAGGGGAGACCCAGTACTTC
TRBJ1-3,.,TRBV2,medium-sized,CASSGVRAGNTIYF,TGTGCCAGCAGTGGGGTGAGGGCTGGAAACACCATATATTTT
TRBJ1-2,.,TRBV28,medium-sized,CASSSNPRQVYGYTF,TGTGCCAGCAGTTCAAACCCAAGACAGGTTTATGGCTACACCTTC
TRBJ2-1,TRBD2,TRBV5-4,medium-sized,CASSLAGLAGVREQFF,TGTGCCAGCAGCTTGGCCGGGCTAGCGGGAGTACGGGAGCAGTTCTTC
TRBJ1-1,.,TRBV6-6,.,CASSWGQMNTEAFF,TGTGCCAGCAGTTGGGGACAAATGAACACTGAAGCTTTCTTT
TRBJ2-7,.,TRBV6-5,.,CATDRDGSYEQYF,TGTGCCACCGACCGGGACGGCTCCTACGAGCAGTACTTC
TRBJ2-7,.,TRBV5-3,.,CARSLRDSTYEQYF,TGTGCCAGAAGCCTCCGGGACTCCACCTACGAGCAGTACTTC
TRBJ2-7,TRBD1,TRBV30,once,CAWRTGRYEQYF,TGTGCCTGGAGGACAGGGAGATACGAGCAGTACTTC
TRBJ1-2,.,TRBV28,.,CASMGGPRGTYGYTF,TGTGCCAGCATGGGAGGACCCCGGGGGACATATGGCTACACCTTC
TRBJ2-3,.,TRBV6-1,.,CAIQRGSTDTQYF,TGTGCCATCCAGAGGGGATCCACAGATACGCAGTATTTT
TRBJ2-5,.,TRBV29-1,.,CSVDPPGVKETQYF,TGCAGCGTTGACCCTCCGGGGGTAAAAGAGACCCAGTACTTC
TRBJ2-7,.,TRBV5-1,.,CASSLRGLTYEQYF,TGCGCCAGCAGCTTGCGGGGCCTGACCTACGAGCAGTACTTC
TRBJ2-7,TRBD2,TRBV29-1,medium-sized,CSVETVVSGSRNF,TGCAGCGTTGAGACGGTAGTAAGCGGGAGTAGAAACTTC
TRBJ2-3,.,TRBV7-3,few,CASRGGSTDTQYF,TGTGCCAGCAGGGGCGGGAGCACAGATACGCAGTATTTT
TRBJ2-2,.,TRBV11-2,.,CASSRGQRHTGELFF,TGTGCCAGCAGTCGAGGACAGAGGCACACCGGGGAGCTGTTTTTT
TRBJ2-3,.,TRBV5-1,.,CASSLELGSTDTQYF,TGCGCCAGCAGCTTAGAGTTGGGAAGCACAGATACGCAGTATTTT
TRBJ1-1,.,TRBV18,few,CASSRSGAVNTEAFF,TGTGCCAGCTCACGGTCAGGGGCCGTTAACACTGAAGCTTTCTTT
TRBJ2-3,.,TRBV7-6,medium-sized,CASSPQGTDTQYF,TGTGCCAGCAGCCCGCAGGGGACCGATACGCAGTATTTT